The 4 T cell receptor beta chains given below trace back to one sample, sequenced in a study of monozygotic twins with inflammatory bowel disease. TCRdb reworked the 5' RACE reads into one entry per CDR3 protein, no DNA. The table counts about 380,000 distinct CDR3 sequences; 2.5% to 3% lies in the top ten. The source material was blood. These receptors came from a human donor with ulcerative colitis or Crohn's disease, or a healthy co-twin of an affected twin (not recorded which).

V gene TRBV20-1 combines with J gene TRBJ1-5; TCRdb gives TRBD1 as the D gene, but with no DNA this cannot be confirmed. The CDR3 totals 13 residues. Germline CDR1 DFQATT, CDR2 SNEGSKA (reference sequence). This CDR3 is CSAPRGINQPQHF.

J is TRBJ1-5 and V is TRBV7-2. The CDR3 loop spans 14 amino acids. Germline-derived CDR1 and CDR2 are SGHTA and FQGNSA. The CDR3 reads CASSFLGINQPQHF.

The chain links TRBV5-1 to TRBJ1-4; TCRdb outputs TRBD1, but without DNA this stays unchecked. CDR3 length: 15 residues. The germline gives CDR1 SGHRS, CDR2 YFSETQ. CDR3 protein: CASSLYGGRDEKLFF.

The chain couples TRBV12-3 or TRBV12-4 to TRBJ2-3; TCRdb lists TRBD2, though no DNA is available to test this call. CDR3 length equals 17 residues. The CDR3 sequence is CASSLAKGSRSTDTQYF.